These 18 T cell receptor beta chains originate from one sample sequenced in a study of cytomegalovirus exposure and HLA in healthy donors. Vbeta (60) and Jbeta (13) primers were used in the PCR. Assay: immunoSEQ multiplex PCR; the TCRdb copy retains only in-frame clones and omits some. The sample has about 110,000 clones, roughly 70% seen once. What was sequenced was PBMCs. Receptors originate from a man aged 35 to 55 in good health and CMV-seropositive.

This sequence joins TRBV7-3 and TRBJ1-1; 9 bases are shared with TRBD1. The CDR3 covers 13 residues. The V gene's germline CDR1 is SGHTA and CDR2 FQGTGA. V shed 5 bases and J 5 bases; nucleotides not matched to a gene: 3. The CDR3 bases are TGTGCCAGCAGCCTCGGGACAGGGACTGAAGCTTTCTTT. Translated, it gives CASSLGTGTEAFF.

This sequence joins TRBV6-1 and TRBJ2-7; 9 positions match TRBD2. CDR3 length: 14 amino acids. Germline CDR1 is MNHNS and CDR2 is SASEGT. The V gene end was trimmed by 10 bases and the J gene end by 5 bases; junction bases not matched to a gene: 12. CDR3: CATIIAGEVNEQYF. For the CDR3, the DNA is TGTGCCACCATTATAGCGGGAGAGGTAAACGAGCAGTACTTC.

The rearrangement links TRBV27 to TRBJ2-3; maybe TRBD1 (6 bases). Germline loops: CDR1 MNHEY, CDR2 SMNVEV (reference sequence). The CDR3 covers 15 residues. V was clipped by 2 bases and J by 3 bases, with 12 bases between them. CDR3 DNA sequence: TGTGCCAGCAGTTTACAACAGGGTTTGACAGATACGCAGTATTTT. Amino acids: CASSLQQGLTDTQYF.

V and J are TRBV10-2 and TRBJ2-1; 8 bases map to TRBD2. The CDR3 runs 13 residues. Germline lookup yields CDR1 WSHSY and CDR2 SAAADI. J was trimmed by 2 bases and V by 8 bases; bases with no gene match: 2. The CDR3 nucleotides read TGCGCCAGCCGGGGGGGTACCTACAATGAGCAGTTCTTC. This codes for CASRGGTYNEQFF.

The DNA for the CDR3 is TGTGCCAGCAGCGTCGGGGTAGCGAACAATGAGCAGTTCTTC. It specifies CASSVGVANNEQFF. This chain links TRBV9 with TRBJ2-1, with D maybe TRBD2 (5 bases). The CDR3 has 14 residues. From germline, CDR1 is SGDLS and CDR2 YYNGEE. V shed 2 bases and J shed 5 bases, with 11 bases lying between them.

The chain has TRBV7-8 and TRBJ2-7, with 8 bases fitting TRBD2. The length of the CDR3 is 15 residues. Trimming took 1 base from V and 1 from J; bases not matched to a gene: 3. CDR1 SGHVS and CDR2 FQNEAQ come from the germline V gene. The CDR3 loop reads CASSLGLARSYEQYF. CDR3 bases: TGTGCCAGCAGCTTAGGACTAGCGAGATCCTACGAGCAGTACTTC.

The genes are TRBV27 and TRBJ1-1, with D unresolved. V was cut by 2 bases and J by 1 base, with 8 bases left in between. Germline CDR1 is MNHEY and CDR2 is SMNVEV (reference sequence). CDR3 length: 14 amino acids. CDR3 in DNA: TGTGCCAGCAGTTTAACTCGGGGGAACACTGAAGCTTTCTTT. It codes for CASSLTRGNTEAFF.

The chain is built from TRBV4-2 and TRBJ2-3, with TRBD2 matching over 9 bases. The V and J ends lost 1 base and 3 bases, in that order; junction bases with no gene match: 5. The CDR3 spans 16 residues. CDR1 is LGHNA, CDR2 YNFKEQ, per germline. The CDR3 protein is CASSQVASGATDTQYF. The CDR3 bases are TGTGCCAGCAGCCAAGTGGCTAGCGGGGCAACAGATACGCAGTATTTT.

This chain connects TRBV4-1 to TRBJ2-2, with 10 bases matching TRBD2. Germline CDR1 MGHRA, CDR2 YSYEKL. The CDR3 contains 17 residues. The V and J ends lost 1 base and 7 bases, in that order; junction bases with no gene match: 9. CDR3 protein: CASSQARIAGGIGELFF. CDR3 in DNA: TGCGCCAGCAGCCAAGCGAGAATAGCGGGAGGAATCGGGGAGCTGTTTTTT.

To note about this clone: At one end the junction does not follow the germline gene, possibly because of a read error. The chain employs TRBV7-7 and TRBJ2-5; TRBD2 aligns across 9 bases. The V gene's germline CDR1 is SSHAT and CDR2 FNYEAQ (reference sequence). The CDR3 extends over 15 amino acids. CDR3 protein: CASSLVAGEVETQYF. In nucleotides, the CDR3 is TGTGCTAGCAGCTTAGTAGCGGGGGAGGTAGAGACCCAGTACTTC.

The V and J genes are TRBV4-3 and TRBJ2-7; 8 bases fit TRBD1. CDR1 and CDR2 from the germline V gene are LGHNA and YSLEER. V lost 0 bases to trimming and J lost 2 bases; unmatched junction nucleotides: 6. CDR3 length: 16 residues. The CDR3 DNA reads TGCGCCAGCAGCCAAGATCTGGGACAGGTGGCCTACGAGCAGTACTTC. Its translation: CASSQDLGQVAYEQYF.

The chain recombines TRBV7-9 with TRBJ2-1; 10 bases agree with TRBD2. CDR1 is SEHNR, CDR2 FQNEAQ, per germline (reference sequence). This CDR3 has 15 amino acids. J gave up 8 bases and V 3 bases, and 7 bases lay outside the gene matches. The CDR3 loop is CASSLASGSLDEQFF. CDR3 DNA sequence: TGTGCCAGCAGCTTGGCTAGCGGGAGCCTCGATGAGCAGTTCTTC. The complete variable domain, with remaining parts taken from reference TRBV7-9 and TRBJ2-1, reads DTGVSQNPRHKITKRGQNVTFRCDPISEHNRLYWYRQTLGQGPEFLTYFQNEAQLEKSRLLSDRFSAERPKGSFSTLEIQRTEQGDSAMYLCASSLASGSLDEQFFGPGTRLTVL.

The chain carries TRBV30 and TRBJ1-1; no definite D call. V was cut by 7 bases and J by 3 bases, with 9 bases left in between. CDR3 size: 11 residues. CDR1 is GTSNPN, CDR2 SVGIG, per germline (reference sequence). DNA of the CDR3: TGTGCCTTACAGTGGGACACTGAAGCTTTCTTT. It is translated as CALQWDTEAFF.

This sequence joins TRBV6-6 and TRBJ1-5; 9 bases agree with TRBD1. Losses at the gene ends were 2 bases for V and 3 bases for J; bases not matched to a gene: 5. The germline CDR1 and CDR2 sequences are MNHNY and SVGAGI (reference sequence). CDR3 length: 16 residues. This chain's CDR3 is CASSYGQGITNQPQHF. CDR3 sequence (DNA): TGTGCCAGCAGTTACGGACAGGGGATTACCAATCAGCCCCAGCATTTT.

The CDR3 spells CASSGERLAEFDTQYF. The DNA of the CDR3 is TGTGCCAGCTCAGGGGAGAGACTAGCCGAATTCGATACGCAGTATTTT. The chain has TRBV18 and TRBJ2-3, with 7 bases fitting TRBD2. CDR1 is KGHSH, CDR2 LQKENI, per germline. After removal of 5 bases from V and 6 bases from J, the junction contained 14 bases not matched to a gene. This CDR3 has 16 amino acids.

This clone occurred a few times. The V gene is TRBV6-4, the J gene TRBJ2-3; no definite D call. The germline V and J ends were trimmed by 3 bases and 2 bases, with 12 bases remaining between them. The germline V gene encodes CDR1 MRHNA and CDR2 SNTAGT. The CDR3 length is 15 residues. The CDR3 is CASSDTGQATDTQYF. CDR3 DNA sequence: TGTGCCAGCAGTGATACCGGCCAGGCCACAGATACGCAGTATTTT.

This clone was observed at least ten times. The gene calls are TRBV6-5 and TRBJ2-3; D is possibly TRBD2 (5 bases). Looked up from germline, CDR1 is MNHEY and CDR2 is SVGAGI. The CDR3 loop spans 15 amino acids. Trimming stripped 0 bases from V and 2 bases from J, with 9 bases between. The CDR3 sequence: CASSYSRGFTDTQYF. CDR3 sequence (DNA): TGTGCCAGCAGTTACTCGAGAGGGTTCACAGATACGCAGTATTTT.

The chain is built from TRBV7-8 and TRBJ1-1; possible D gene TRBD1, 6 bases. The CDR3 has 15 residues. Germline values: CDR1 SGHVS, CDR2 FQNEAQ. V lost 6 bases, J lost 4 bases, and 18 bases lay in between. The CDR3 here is CASRQQSKGGTEAFF. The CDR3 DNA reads TGTGCCAGCAGGCAGCAATCGAAAGGGGGCACTGAAGCTTTCTTT.